The 22 T cell receptor beta chains in this list originate from one sample, sequenced in a study of T cells expressing NK-cell markers (dated by TCRdb to about 2020). Library prep was done by 5' RACE. The instrument given in TCRdb is Illumina HiSeq 2000. The reads underwent TCRdb reprocessing, giving one record for each CDR3 protein sequence and no DNA. Per the sample table, the count is roughly 150,000 distinct CDR3 sequences. 20% to 25% of the sample is in the top ten clones. The sequenced sample consisted of blood T cells: a sorted CD56 or NKG2C T cell subset, CD4+ or CD8+ T cells, or bulk PBMC T cells (not recorded which). These receptors all come from a man aged 18-69 years in good health.

J is TRBJ2-2 and V is TRBV10-3; the TRBD1 assignment by TCRdb is unverifiable without DNA. Germline CDR1 is ENHRY and CDR2 is SYGVKD. CDR3 length: 17 residues. The chain's CDR3 is CAISESPRDPNTGELFF.

The V and J genes are TRBV7-8 and TRBJ2-7. The CDR3 spans 13 residues. Germline CDR1 SGHVS, CDR2 FQNEAQ. The CDR3 protein is CASSLGPSYEQYF.

The rearrangement links TRBV5-1 to TRBJ2-7. This CDR3 spans 15 amino acids. The germline CDR1 and CDR2 sequences are SGHRS and YFSETQ. CDR3 region: CASSLGAGPLYEQYF. Looking up the rest from reference TRBV5-1 and TRBJ2-7 gives the full variable domain: KAGVTQTPRYLIKTRGQQVTLSCSPISGHRSVSWYQQTPGQGLQFLFEYFSETQRNKGNFPGRFSGRQFSNSRSEMNVSTLELGDSALYLCASSLGAGPLYEQYFGPGTRLTVT.

CDR3 in amino acids: CSVGQAQVGTEAFF. The chain is built from TRBV29-1 and TRBJ1-1; TCRdb selects TRBD1, and the lack of DNA leaves this call unchecked. This CDR3 is 14 amino acids long. Germline assignment: CDR1 SQVTM and CDR2 ANQGSEA.

The gene calls are TRBV28 and TRBJ2-1; the TCRdb D gene call, TRBD1, has no DNA to confirm it. Germline V gene data show CDR1 as MDHEN and CDR2 as SYDVKM. The CDR3 spans 15 residues. This chain's CDR3 is CASSPRDGWGNEQFF.

The rearrangement joins TRBV20-1 to TRBJ2-7; TCRdb proposes TRBD1, but this gene call is untestable without DNA. There are 14 residues in the CDR3. The V gene's germline CDR1 is DFQATT and CDR2 SNEGSKA (reference sequence). This chain's CDR3 is CTISGEDRVDEQYF.

The chain couples TRBV7-8 to TRBJ2-7; TCRdb's D call of TRBD1 is untestable without DNA. This CDR3 is built from 17 residues. Looked up from germline, CDR1 is SGHVS and CDR2 is FQNEAQ. The CDR3 is CASSSSPGQLFSYGQYF.

The chain uses TRBV15 and TRBJ2-2; TCRdb picks TRBD1, but there is no DNA to check that call. Germline V gene sequence: CDR1 LNHNV, CDR2 YYDKDF (reference sequence). This CDR3 comprises 14 residues. The CDR3 protein is CATSRVDSTGELFF.

The CDR3 protein is CASALAAGVNEQYF. The chain has TRBV28 and TRBJ2-7; with no DNA, the TCRdb D assignment of TRBD2 cannot be verified. The CDR3 sequence is 14 residues long. Germline CDR1 reads MDHEN; CDR2 reads SYDVKM.

The chain joins TRBV5-1 to TRBJ1-1; the D call from TCRdb, TRBD1, cannot be confirmed without DNA. Germline V gene sequence: CDR1 SGHRS, CDR2 YFSETQ. The CDR3 loop spans 15 amino acids. The CDR3 loop is CASSSPEGMNTEAFF. Based on the CDR3 plus reference TRBV5-1 and TRBJ1-1, the full variable domain is KAGVTQTPRYLIKTRGQQVTLSCSPISGHRSVSWYQQTPGQGLQFLFEYFSETQRNKGNFPGRFSGRQFSNSRSEMNVSTLELGDSALYLCASSSPEGMNTEAFFGQGTRLTVV.

The chain carries TRBV6-1 and TRBJ2-1; TCRdb lists TRBD1, though no DNA is available to test this call. From germline, CDR1 is MNHNS and CDR2 SASEGT. This CDR3 contains 15 residues. This CDR3 reads CASTPGGGSGNEQFF.

The CDR3 reads CASSYGRGNYNEQFF. The chain has TRBV6-5 and TRBJ2-1; TCRdb calls TRBD1, which cannot be checked without DNA. Looked up from germline, CDR1 is MNHEY and CDR2 is SVGAGI. There are 15 residues in the CDR3.

The chain employs TRBV12-3 or TRBV12-4 and TRBJ1-1; TCRdb picks TRBD1, but there is no DNA to check that call. CDR3 length: 15 amino acids. The CDR3: CASSFFDRSNTEAFF.

The chain has TRBV7-8 and TRBJ2-1. The germline CDR1 and CDR2 sequences are SGHVS and FQNEAQ. The CDR3 has 16 amino acids. CDR3 loop: CASSLGLGSPYNEQFF.

J is TRBJ2-7 and V is TRBV28; no DNA is available, so the TRBD1 call from TCRdb remains unchecked. Per germline, CDR1 MDHEN and CDR2 SYDVKM. This CDR3 is 15 amino acids long. The CDR3 is CASTPGVTAAYEQYF.

The chain is built from TRBV4-2 and TRBJ1-2. The V gene's germline CDR1 is LGHNA and CDR2 YNFKEQ. The CDR3 contains 15 residues. The chain's CDR3 is CASSQEARPNYGYTF.

The CDR3 region is CASSPRTSGGYYEQYF. The rearrangement links TRBV3-1 to TRBJ2-7; TCRdb selects TRBD2, and the lack of DNA leaves this call unchecked. This CDR3 comprises 16 residues. Germline CDR1 reads LGHDT; CDR2 reads YNNKEL (reference sequence).

This chain joins TRBV4-1 and TRBJ2-2. CDR1 and CDR2 (germline): MGHRA, YSYEKL. The CDR3 runs 13 residues. CDR3 amino acids: CASSRVGAGELFF.

CDR3: CASSPPLGDTEAFF. The rearrangement uses TRBV7-9 and TRBJ1-1; TCRdb outputs TRBD1, but without DNA this stays unchecked. The CDR3 has 14 residues. Germline-derived CDR1 and CDR2 are SEHNR and FQNEAQ (reference sequence).

V gene TRBV4-2 combines with J gene TRBJ1-3. This CDR3 region has 16 residues. The germline V gene has CDR1 LGHNA and CDR2 YNFKEQ. The CDR3 is CASSQDGGVPRNTIYF.

The rearrangement links TRBV27 to TRBJ2-3; TCRdb lists TRBD1, though no DNA is available to test this call. The CDR3 is 16 residues long. Germline V gene lookup returns CDR1 MNHEY and CDR2 SMNVEV (reference sequence). The CDR3 loop reads CASSLAGGPRTDTQYF.

The chain uses TRBV6-2 or TRBV6-3 and TRBJ1-1; checking the TCRdb D call of TRBD1 is not possible without DNA. The CDR3 loop spans 13 amino acids. The germline V gene encodes CDR1 MNHEY and CDR2 SVGEGT. CDR3 protein: CASSYGRGTEAFF.